The sequence of this TCR beta chain was determined in a study of control samples from healthy donors and cancer patients (dated by TCRdb to 2020 to 2021). V loses 6 bases of germline sequence and J loses 3 bases, and the interval between the two ends is 16 bases. CDR1 and CDR2, looked up from the germline V gene (reference sequence), are SGHAT and FQDESV. Reading from cysteine to phenylalanine, the CDR3 counts 15 amino acids. Of the read, only the CDR3 DNA is kept; its 45 bases are in frame from base 1. Receptors were amplified or captured by the immunoSEQ multiplex PCR assay. In TCRdb, the immuneACCESS table is reduced to in-frame sequences with V and J assigned. These tables do not hold every clone; where another copy was compared, an unresolved V gene accounts for under half, and the others remain unexplained. This sample holds approximately 50,000 clones; 87% were observed only once. The top ten clonotypes cover around 15% of the sample.

With respect to this clone: There is no known antigen for this receptor. Per-base qualities were not stored, and no clone one base away is much larger.

The chain couples TRBV11-1 to TRBJ2-3; a weak D assignment points to TRBD1 (6 bases agree). The sequenced sample was PBMCs. The TCR was taken from a man aged 55 to 70 with head and neck cancer. In nucleotide form, the sequence is TGTGCCAGCAGTCCCACAGGGAAATGGACAGATACGCAGTATTTT. This encodes CASSPTGKWTDTQYF.